This entry lists 32 T cell receptor beta chains sequenced from one sample in a study of human T cells and chemical hapten exposure. Stated time point: patch test 1, 2 weeks after DPC sensitization. The treatment is: therapeutic diphenylcyclopropenone sensitization with weekly scalp DPC. TCRdb reprocessed the RACE reads via MiXCR and lists one record per CDR3 protein. Of roughly 120,000 distinct CDR3 sequences in the sample, 12% are singletons; the top ten hold approximately 1.4%. Sample: whole blood, taken in connection with sensitization to the hapten diphenylcyclopropenone (DPC). These receptors came from a woman between 45 and 60 years old with alopecia areata. Some clones in this sample may be carry-over from other donors' samples.

This clonotype was seen only a few times. The chain links TRBV7-9 to TRBJ2-3, with TRBD2 matching 15 bases. The CDR3 totals 19 residues. Germline CDR1 is SEHNR and CDR2 is FQNEAQ (reference sequence). With 5 bases clipped from V and 2 bases from J, the junction kept 11 bases outside the gene matches. Here the CDR3 DNA reads TGTGCCAGCAGCCACACAGGACTAGCGGGAGGGCCTGACACAGATACGCAGTATTTT. Translation gives CASSHTGLAGGPDTDTQYF.

This sequence joins TRBV6-6 and TRBJ1-3; perhaps TRBD1 as D (5 bases). V was pared by 2 bases and J by 9 bases, with 11 bases between. The CDR3 has 13 residues. Per the germline V gene, CDR1 is MNHNY and CDR2 is SVGAGI (reference sequence). The CDR3 DNA reads TGTGCCAGCAGTTACGGGGGTGGAGGCACCATATATTTT. Amino acid sequence: CASSYGGGGTIYF.

V gene TRBV4-3 combines with J gene TRBJ2-3; the D is unclear. Germline lookup yields CDR1 LGHNA and CDR2 YSLEER. V lost 6 bases, J lost 6 bases, and 16 bases lay in between. CDR3 length: 14 residues. The CDR3 sequence is CASSRTAVEDTQYF. DNA for the CDR3: TGCGCCAGCAGTCGGACGGCCGTGGAGGATACGCAGTATTTT.

This clonotype was counted ten times or more. This chain uses TRBV11-1 with TRBJ2-1, with 13 bases lining up with TRBD2. This CDR3 spans 20 amino acids. V trimming: 5 bases; J trimming: 6 bases; junction bases outside the gene matches: 19. Per germline, CDR1 SGHAT and CDR2 FQDESV (reference sequence). The DNA of the CDR3 is TGTGCCAGCAGCCGTACATCCGGGACTAGCGGGACCCGGCTTCTCAATGAGCAGTTCTTC. As protein: CASSRTSGTSGTRLLNEQFF. Filled out from reference TRBV11-1 and TRBJ2-1, the complete variable domain reads EAEVAQSPRYKITEKSQAVAFWCDPISGHATLYWYRQILGQGPELLVQFQDESVVDDSQLPKDRFSAERLKGVDSTLKIQPAELGDSAMYLCASSRTSGTSGTRLLNEQFFGPGTRLTVL.

The chain uses TRBV4-2 and TRBJ2-1, with 12 bases lining up with TRBD2. Trimming removed 2 bases from V and 1 base from J; junction bases left unmatched: 9. Germline-derived CDR1 and CDR2 are LGHNA and YNFKEQ. The CDR3 runs 19 residues. CDR3 nucleotides: TGTGCCAGCAGCCAACCCTATACTAGCGGGAGGCTTTCCTACAATGAGCAGTTCTTC. Translating gives CASSQPYTSGRLSYNEQFF.

This clonotype appeared many times. The V gene is TRBV28, the J gene TRBJ1-2, with D perhaps TRBD1 (5 bases). Germline loops: CDR1 MDHEN, CDR2 SYDVKM. The CDR3 consists of 15 residues. Between the trimmed V and J ends, which lost 5 bases and 0 bases, there was a span of 13 bases. In nucleotides, the CDR3 is TGTGCCAGCAGTATCGACAGCGTTTCTAACTATGGCTACACCTTC. Its translation is CASSIDSVSNYGYTF.

The sample holds a few counts of this clonotype. The V and J genes are TRBV6-2 or TRBV6-3 and TRBJ2-3; a possible D gene is TRBD2 (5 bases). The CDR3 is made up of 15 amino acids. The germline V gene has CDR1 MNHEY and CDR2 SVGEGT. V lost 8 bases and J lost 1, with 16 bases in between. The chain's CDR3 is CASLEAKRGTDTQYF. CDR3 sequence (DNA): TGTGCCAGCCTGGAGGCAAAGAGGGGCACAGATACGCAGTATTTT.

The V and J genes are TRBV29-1 and TRBJ1-1, with TRBD1 as a possible D gene (6 bases). V was cut by 7 bases and J by 8 bases, with 14 bases left in between. CDR1 is SQVTM, CDR2 ANQGSEA, per germline. The CDR3 runs 11 residues. The CDR3 sequence is CSDSGQTEAFF. The CDR3 DNA follows: TGCAGCGACTCAGGACAGACCGAAGCTTTCTTT.

This clonotype showed up many times. V and J are TRBV6-2 or TRBV6-3 and TRBJ2-3; D possibly corresponds to TRBD1 (5 bases). Trimming cost V 4 bases and J 5 bases, with 19 bases left between them. The CDR3 is 16 amino acids. Per germline, CDR1 MNHEY and CDR2 SVGEGT. The CDR3: CASSSPQGRGEDTQYF. CDR3 bases: TGTGCCAGCAGTTCCCCCCAGGGTCGTGGGGAAGATACGCAGTATTTT.

This clonotype was found many times. The chain carries TRBV2 and TRBJ1-2; no firm D call. V lost 4 bases, J lost 8 bases, and 5 bases lay in between. CDR3 length: 10 residues. CDR1 and CDR2 from the germline V gene are SNHLY and FYNNEI. The CDR3 loop reads CASSVVGYTF. DNA for the CDR3: TGTGCCAGCAGTGTTGTGGGCTACACCTTC.

This clonotype came up many times. CDR3 in amino acids: CASSEPHRGRQFF. DNA for the CDR3: TGTGCCAGCAGTGAACCTCATCGGGGCAGGCAGTTCTTC. V usage is TRBV2 and J usage is TRBJ2-1; tentatively, D is TRBD1 or TRBD2 (5 bases each). The CDR3 totals 13 residues. CDR1 SNHLY and CDR2 FYNNEI come from the germline V gene. V lost 2 bases, J lost 12 bases, and 14 bases lay in between.

This chain uses TRBV28 with TRBJ2-5; D may match TRBD1 or TRBD2 (5 bases each). The CDR3 loop spans 16 amino acids. Germline V gene data show CDR1 as MDHEN and CDR2 as SYDVKM. The V end was cut by 10 bases, the J end by 1 base, with 22 bases between. As DNA, the CDR3 is TGTGCCACCAAACGCCGGGACCGAATACTCCAAGAGACCCAGTACTTC. Translation: CATKRRDRILQETQYF. The full variable domain, completed using reference TRBV28 and TRBJ2-5, is DVKVTQSSRYLVKRTGEKVFLECVQDMDHENMFWYRQDPGLGLRLIYFSYDVKMKEKGDIPEGYSVSREKKERFSLILESASTNQTSMYLCATKRRDRILQETQYFGPGTRLLVL.

This clonotype turned up a few times. V and J are TRBV2 and TRBJ1-1; TRBD1 matches 8 bases. The V gene's germline CDR1 is SNHLY and CDR2 FYNNEI. V lost 3 bases to trimming and J lost 4 bases; unmatched junction nucleotides: 10. This CDR3 contains 16 residues. Here the CDR3 reads CASSDGTGSSSTEAFF. CDR3 DNA: TGTGCCAGCAGTGACGGGACAGGATCCTCCTCCACTGAAGCTTTCTTT.

This clonotype was picked up many times. The chain joins TRBV29-1 to TRBJ2-5; D is uncertain. The CDR3 contains 12 residues. Per the germline V gene, CDR1 is SQVTM and CDR2 is ANQGSEA. V was shortened by 7 bases and J by 4 bases, with 13 bases between the two germline ends. DNA for the CDR3: TGCAGCGCAGAGACATGGGGAGAGACCCAGTACTTC. This codes for CSAETWGETQYF.

V is TRBV20-1 and J is TRBJ2-7; 7 nucleotides line up with TRBD1. CDR1 is DFQATT and CDR2 is SNEGSKA in the germline V gene (reference sequence). The CDR3 has 14 amino acids. After removal of 5 bases from V and 3 bases from J, the junction contained 10 bases not matched to a gene. CDR3 coding DNA: TGCAGTGCTGGACGACAGGGTGCTGGCTACGAGCAGTACTTC. Protein product: CSAGRQGAGYEQYF.

This clonotype was detected many times. V gene TRBV6-2 or TRBV6-3 combines with J gene TRBJ1-1; 7 nucleotides line up with TRBD1. V trimming: 2 bases; J trimming: 0 bases; junction bases outside the gene matches: 3. Germline V gives CDR1 MNHEY, CDR2 SVGEGT. This CDR3 comprises 15 residues. The CDR3 region is CASSYDRVVNTEAFF. DNA for the CDR3: TGTGCCAGCAGTTACGACAGGGTCGTGAACACTGAAGCTTTCTTT.

This clonotype occurred many times. The chain uses TRBV6-2 or TRBV6-3 and TRBJ2-5; 11 positions match TRBD2. CDR1 MNHEY and CDR2 SVGEGT come from the germline V gene. J gave up 13 bases and V 8 bases, and 6 bases lay outside the gene matches. The CDR3 sequence is 11 residues long. The CDR3 loop reads CASGWTSGRYF. CDR3 sequence (DNA): TGTGCCAGCGGCTGGACTAGCGGGCGGTACTTC.

This clonotype was seen a few times. This rearrangement joins TRBV28 to TRBJ2-7, with 10 bases fitting TRBD1. The CDR3 loop spans 20 amino acids. The ends lost 4 bases at V and 0 bases at J; junction bases unmatched: 18. Germline V gene sequence: CDR1 MDHEN, CDR2 SYDVKM. The CDR3, as DNA: TGTGCCAGCAGTTACCCTACGGGGGACAGGGGCCCGGGGGGCTCCTACGAGCAGTACTTC. Translated: CASSYPTGDRGPGGSYEQYF. The complete variable domain, with remaining parts taken from reference TRBV28 and TRBJ2-7, reads DVKVTQSSRYLVKRTGEKVFLECVQDMDHENMFWYRQDPGLGLRLIYFSYDVKMKEKGDIPEGYSVSREKKERFSLILESASTNQTSMYLCASSYPTGDRGPGGSYEQYFGPGTRLTVT.

This clonotype appeared many times. DNA of the CDR3: TGTGCCAGCATTGCCTCCGGGACTAAAACCGGGGAGCTGTTTTTT. This sequence encodes CASIASGTKTGELFF. The chain employs TRBV7-9 and TRBJ2-2; 7 bases match TRBD2. This CDR3 has 15 residues. The V and J ends lost 7 bases and 5 bases, in that order; junction bases with no gene match: 10. The germline gives CDR1 SEHNR, CDR2 FQNEAQ (reference sequence).

The rearrangement joins TRBV6-4 to TRBJ2-1; 7 bases line up with TRBD1. CDR1 is MRHNA and CDR2 is SNTAGT in the germline V gene. Trimming at V came to 4 bases and at J to 9 bases, leaving 9 bases not matched to a gene. The CDR3 has 14 amino acids. CDR3 residues: CASSGDTTGIEQFF. The CDR3 DNA reads TGTGCCAGCAGTGGAGATACGACAGGGATTGAGCAGTTCTTC.

This clonotype has a count of ten or more. The chain carries TRBV12-3 or TRBV12-4 and TRBJ2-2; no clear D gene. The CDR3 runs 11 residues. Trimming left V 3 bases short and J 8 bases short, with 4 bases between. In DNA form, the CDR3 reads TGTGCCAGCAGTTTTGCTGGGGAGCTGTTTTTT. Encoded protein: CASSFAGELFF.

This clonotype occurred a few times. The CDR3 DNA sequence: TGCGCCAGCAGCTTGGACGGGGGCGCGGGTGGAAACACCATATATTTT. It specifies CASSLDGGAGGNTIYF. The chain has TRBV5-1 and TRBJ1-3, with TRBD1 as a possible D gene (6 bases). CDR3 length: 16 amino acids. The germline CDR1 and CDR2 sequences are SGHRS and YFSETQ. Trimming cost V 0 bases and J 3 bases, with 13 bases left between them.

The rearrangement links TRBV6-4 to TRBJ2-1; D is ambiguous. V was clipped by 2 bases and J by 8 bases, with 16 bases between them. The CDR3 totals 15 residues. Germline V gives CDR1 MRHNA, CDR2 SNTAGT. The CDR3 coding sequence is TGTGCCAGCAGTGACGGCCAGGTTAAGGTTGATGAGCAGTTCTTC. This gives the protein CASSDGQVKVDEQFF.

This clonotype was detected a few times. The chain recombines TRBV11-2 with TRBJ1-5; D is perhaps TRBD1 (5 bases). V was clipped by 5 bases and J by 7 bases, with 18 bases between them. Per germline, CDR1 SGHAT and CDR2 FQNNGV. The CDR3 is made up of 15 amino acids. The CDR3 spells CASSPQGGSGQPQHF. The DNA for the CDR3 is TGTGCCAGCAGCCCCCAGGGAGGCTCGGGGCAGCCCCAGCATTTT.

The chain uses TRBV7-9 and TRBJ2-1; TRBD2 aligns across 11 bases. With V trimmed by 4 bases and J by 0 bases, 14 bases remained unmatched. The germline V gene has CDR1 SEHNR and CDR2 FQNEAQ (reference sequence). The CDR3 has 20 residues. The CDR3 DNA follows: TGTGCCAGCAGCTCGATGGTAGGGCTAGCGGGAGGCGACTCCTACAATGAGCAGTTCTTC. Protein product: CASSSMVGLAGGDSYNEQFF.

V gene TRBV20-1 combines with J gene TRBJ2-4; possible D gene TRBD2, 6 bases. The CDR3 totals 20 residues. Germline V gene lookup returns CDR1 DFQATT and CDR2 SNEGSKA (reference sequence). V was pared by 0 bases and J by 0 bases, with 24 bases between. The CDR3 sequence is CSARDMGLSEVSLAKNIQYF. In DNA, the CDR3 is TGCAGTGCTAGAGATATGGGACTCAGCGAGGTTTCCTTAGCCAAAAACATTCAGTACTTC.

This chain uses TRBV6-5 with TRBJ1-3, with D uncertain. CDR1 and CDR2 (germline): MNHEY, SVGAGI. Trimming stripped 4 bases from V and 4 bases from J, with 14 bases between. The length of the CDR3 is 15 residues. CDR3 DNA sequence: TGTGCCAGCAGTTTCGCGGGCCACCAAGGAAACACCATATATTTT. Its translation is CASSFAGHQGNTIYF.

The V gene is TRBV10-3, the J gene TRBJ1-5; no reliable D call. Germline CDR1 is ENHRY and CDR2 is SYGVKD. Trimming removed 2 bases at V and 2 bases at J, with 7 bases between. The CDR3 is 14 residues long. The CDR3 DNA follows: TGTGCCATCAGTGAGGAGGGAGGCAATCAGCCCCAGCATTTT. Translated, it gives CAISEEGGNQPQHF.

This clonotype was recorded many times. CDR3 DNA sequence: TGTGCCAGCAGTAGGATAGCGGGGGGCCCCTACGAGCAGTACTTC. It codes for CASSRIAGGPYEQYF. The V call is TRBV6-5, the J call TRBJ2-7, with 10 bases identical to TRBD2. V lost 5 bases and J lost 2; bases outside the gene matches: 6. This CDR3 is 15 amino acids long. Germline V CDR1 and CDR2: MNHEY, SVGAGI.

This clonotype was observed at least ten times. The chain combines TRBV28 with TRBJ2-7, with TRBD2 matching over 7 bases. Germline CDR1 MDHEN, CDR2 SYDVKM. The CDR3 is 13 amino acids. With 3 bases clipped from V and 4 bases from J, the junction kept 3 bases outside the gene matches. This CDR3 reads CASSFPGGYEQYF. The DNA of the CDR3 is TGTGCCAGCAGTTTCCCCGGGGGGTACGAGCAGTACTTC.

This clonotype occurred a few times. This sequence joins TRBV6-6 and TRBJ1-2; TRBD1 matches at 7 bases. Germline CDR1 is MNHNY and CDR2 is SVGAGI (reference sequence). The CDR3 extends over 15 amino acids. The J segment lost 2 bases and the V segment lost 7 bases, leaving 10 bases of the junction unmatched. The CDR3 sequence: CASMNRDRLNYGYTF. As DNA, the CDR3 is TGTGCCAGCATGAACCGGGACAGACTAAACTATGGCTACACCTTC.

This clonotype was seen only a few times. The chain links TRBV6-2 or TRBV6-3 to TRBJ1-2; 7 positions agree with TRBD1. In germline, CDR1 is MNHEY, CDR2 SVGEGT. The CDR3 is 15 amino acids. The V and J ends lost 2 bases and 3 bases, in that order; junction bases with no gene match: 6. The CDR3, as DNA: TGTGCCAGCAGTTACCAGGACAGGACATACTATGGCTACACCTTC. Its translation is CASSYQDRTYYGYTF.